This TCR beta chain was recorded in a study of breast tumors, draining lymph nodes, adjacent tissues. The lymph nodes were axillary draining lymph nodes from breast cancer patients. Regarding the study as a whole: Compared with lymph nodes, tumors were less diverse; compared with nontumor tissue, more. The data were judged consistent with most tumor T cells coming from lymph node and expanding in tumor. That most tumor T cells come from lymph nodes remained unproven. Tumor and nontumor repertoires were significantly more similar in luminal-like than in basal-like breast cancer.

The length of the CDR3 is 14 residues. Germline-derived CDR1 and CDR2 are SGHNT and YENEEA. Unmatched junction bases numbered 8, after V lost 1 base and J lost 11 bases. TCRdb re-called the multiplex PCR reads with MiXCR, one entry per CDR3 protein. The sample contains approximately 210,000 distinct CDR3 sequences, about a third of which appear only once. Turning to this clonotype: Its antigen is still unknown.

The J gene is TRBJ2-3, the V gene TRBV11-3, with TRBD2 matching over 8 bases. The clonotype was recovered from a female donor with breast cancer. Some clones in this sample may be carry-over from other donors' samples. Material: axillary lymph node tissue. The CDR3 here is CASSLASGRGEQYF. The CDR3 DNA sequence: TGTGCCAGCAGCTTAGCCAGCGGGAGAGGCGAGCAGTATTTT.